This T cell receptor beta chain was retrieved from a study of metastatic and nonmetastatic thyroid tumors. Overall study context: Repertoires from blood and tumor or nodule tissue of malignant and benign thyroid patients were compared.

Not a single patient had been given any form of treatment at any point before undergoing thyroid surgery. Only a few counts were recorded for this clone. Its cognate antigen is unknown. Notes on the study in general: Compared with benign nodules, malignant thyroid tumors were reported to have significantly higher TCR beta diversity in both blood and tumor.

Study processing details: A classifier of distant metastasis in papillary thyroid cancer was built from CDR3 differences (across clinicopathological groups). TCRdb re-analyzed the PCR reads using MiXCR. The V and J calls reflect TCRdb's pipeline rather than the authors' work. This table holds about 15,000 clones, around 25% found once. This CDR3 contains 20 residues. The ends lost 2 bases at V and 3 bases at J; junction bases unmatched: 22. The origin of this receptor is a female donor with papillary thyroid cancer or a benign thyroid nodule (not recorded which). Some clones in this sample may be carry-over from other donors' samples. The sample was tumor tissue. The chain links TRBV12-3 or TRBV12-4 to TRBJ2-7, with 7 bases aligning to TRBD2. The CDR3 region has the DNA TGTGCCAGCAGTTTACCCGACGAGGACATGGAATTAGCGGGCGACTACGAGCAGTACTTC. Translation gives CASSLPDEDMELAGDYEQYF.